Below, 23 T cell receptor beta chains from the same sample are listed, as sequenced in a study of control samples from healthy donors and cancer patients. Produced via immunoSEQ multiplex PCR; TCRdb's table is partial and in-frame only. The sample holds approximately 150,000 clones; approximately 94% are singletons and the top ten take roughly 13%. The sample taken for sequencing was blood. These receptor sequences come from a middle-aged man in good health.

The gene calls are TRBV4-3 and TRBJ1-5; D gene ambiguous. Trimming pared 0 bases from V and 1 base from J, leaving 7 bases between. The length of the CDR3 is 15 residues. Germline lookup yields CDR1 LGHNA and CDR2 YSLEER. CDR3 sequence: CASSQDVGSNQPQHF. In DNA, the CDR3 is TGCGCCAGCAGCCAAGATGTGGGGAGCAATCAGCCCCAGCATTTT.

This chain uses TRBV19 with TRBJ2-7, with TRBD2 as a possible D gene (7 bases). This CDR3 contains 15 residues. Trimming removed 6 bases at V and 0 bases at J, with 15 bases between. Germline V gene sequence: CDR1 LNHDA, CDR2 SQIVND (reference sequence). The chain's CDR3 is CASRDTAGASYEQYF. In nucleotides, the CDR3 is TGTGCCAGTAGAGACACGGCGGGGGCCTCCTACGAGCAGTACTTC.

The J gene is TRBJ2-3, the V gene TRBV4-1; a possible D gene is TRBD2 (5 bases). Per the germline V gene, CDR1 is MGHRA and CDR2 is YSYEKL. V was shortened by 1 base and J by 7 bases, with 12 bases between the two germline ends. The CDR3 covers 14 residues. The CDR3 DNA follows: TGCGCCAGCAGCCAAGGTGGCGAGGGAAATACGCAGTATTTT. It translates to CASSQGGEGNTQYF.

The CDR3 DNA is TGTGCCAGCAGCGTAGATGCTAGCGGGGGCAGACAAGAGACCCAGTACTTC. Translating gives CASSVDASGGRQETQYF. The chain couples TRBV9 to TRBJ2-5, with 10 bases identical to TRBD2. The ends lost 0 bases at V and 2 bases at J; junction bases unmatched: 7. Germline CDR1 SGDLS, CDR2 YYNGEE. CDR3 size: 17 residues. Using reference TRBV9 and TRBJ2-5 for the parts outside the CDR3, the full variable domain is DSGVTQTPKHLITATGQRVTLRCSPRSGDLSVYWYQQSLDQGLQFLIQYYNGEERAKGNILERFSAQQFPDLHSELNLSSLELGDSALYFCASSVDASGGRQETQYFGPGTRLLVL.

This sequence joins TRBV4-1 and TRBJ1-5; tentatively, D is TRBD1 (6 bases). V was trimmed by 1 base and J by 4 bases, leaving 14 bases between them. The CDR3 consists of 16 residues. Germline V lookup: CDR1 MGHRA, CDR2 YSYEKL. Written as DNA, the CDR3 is TGCGCCAGCAGCCAAGGACATCAGGGGCGAAATCAGCCCCAGCATTTT. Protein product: CASSQGHQGRNQPQHF.

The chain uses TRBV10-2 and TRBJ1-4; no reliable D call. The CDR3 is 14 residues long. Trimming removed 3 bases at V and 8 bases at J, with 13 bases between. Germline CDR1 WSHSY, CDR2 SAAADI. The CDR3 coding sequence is TGCGCCAGCAGTGATGGGAAGGGTCAAGAAAAACTGTTTTTT. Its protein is CASSDGKGQEKLFF.

The CDR3 nucleotides are TGTGCCAGCAGGCTACTAGGAGACACTCCCTACGAGCAGTACTTC. Translating gives CASRLLGDTPYEQYF. The chain links TRBV28 to TRBJ2-7; D is possibly TRBD2 (5 bases). Germline V CDR1 and CDR2: MDHEN, SYDVKM. V was pared by 6 bases and J by 2 bases, with 17 bases between. The CDR3 extends over 15 amino acids.

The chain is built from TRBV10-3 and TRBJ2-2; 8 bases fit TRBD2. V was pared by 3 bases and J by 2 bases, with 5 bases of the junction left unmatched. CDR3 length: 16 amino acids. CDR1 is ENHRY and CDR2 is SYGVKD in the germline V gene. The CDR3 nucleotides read TGTGCCATCAGTGAAGAGGGGACTAGTAACACCGGGGAGCTGTTTTTT. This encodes CAISEEGTSNTGELFF.

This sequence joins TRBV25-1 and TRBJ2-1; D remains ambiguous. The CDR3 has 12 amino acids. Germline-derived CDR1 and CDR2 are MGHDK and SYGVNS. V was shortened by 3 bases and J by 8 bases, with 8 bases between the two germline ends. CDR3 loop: CASSDLADEQFF. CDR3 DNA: TGTGCCAGCAGTGACCTTGCGGATGAGCAGTTCTTC.

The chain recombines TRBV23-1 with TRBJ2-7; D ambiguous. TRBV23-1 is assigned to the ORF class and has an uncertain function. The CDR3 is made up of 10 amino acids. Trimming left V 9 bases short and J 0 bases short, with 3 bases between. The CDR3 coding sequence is TGCGCCAGTCACTCCTACGAGCAGTACTTC. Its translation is CASHSYEQYF.

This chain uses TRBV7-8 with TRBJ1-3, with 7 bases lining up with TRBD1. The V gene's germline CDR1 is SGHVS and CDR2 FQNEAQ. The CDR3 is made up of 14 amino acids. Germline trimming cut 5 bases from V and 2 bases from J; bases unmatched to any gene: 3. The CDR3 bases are TGTGCCAGCAGCCTAACAGGGGCTGGAAACACCATATATTTT. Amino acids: CASSLTGAGNTIYF.

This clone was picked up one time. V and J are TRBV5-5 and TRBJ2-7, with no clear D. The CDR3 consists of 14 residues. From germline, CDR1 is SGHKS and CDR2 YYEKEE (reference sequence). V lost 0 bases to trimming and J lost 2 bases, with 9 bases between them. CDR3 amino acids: CASSLAHLTYEQYF. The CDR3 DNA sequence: TGTGCCAGCAGCTTGGCCCATCTAACCTACGAGCAGTACTTC.

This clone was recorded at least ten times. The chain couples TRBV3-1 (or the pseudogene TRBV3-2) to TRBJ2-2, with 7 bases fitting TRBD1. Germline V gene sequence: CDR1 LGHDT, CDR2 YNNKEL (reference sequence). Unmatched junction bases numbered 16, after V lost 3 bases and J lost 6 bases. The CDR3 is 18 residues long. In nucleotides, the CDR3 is TGTGCCAGCAGCCACGAGACAGGGTACCTAACCCCCGCCGGGGAGCTGTTTTTT. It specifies CASSHETGYLTPAGELFF.

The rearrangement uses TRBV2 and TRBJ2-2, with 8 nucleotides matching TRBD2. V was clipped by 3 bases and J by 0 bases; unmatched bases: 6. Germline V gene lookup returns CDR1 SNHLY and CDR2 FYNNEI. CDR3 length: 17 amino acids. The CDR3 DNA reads TGTGCCAGCAGTGAGGGAACTAGCGGCGCGAACACCGGGGAGCTGTTTTTT. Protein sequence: CASSEGTSGANTGELFF.

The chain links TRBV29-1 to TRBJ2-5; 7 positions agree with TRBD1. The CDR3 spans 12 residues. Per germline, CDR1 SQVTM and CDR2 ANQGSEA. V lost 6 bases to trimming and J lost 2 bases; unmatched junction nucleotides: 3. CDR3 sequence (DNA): TGCAGCGTACTCAGGGGGCAAGAGACCCAGTACTTC. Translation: CSVLRGQETQYF.

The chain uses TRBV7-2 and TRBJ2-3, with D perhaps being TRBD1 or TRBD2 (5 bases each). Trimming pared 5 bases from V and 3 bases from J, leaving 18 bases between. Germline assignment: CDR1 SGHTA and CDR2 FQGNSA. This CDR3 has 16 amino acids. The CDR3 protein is CASSLSFQGGTDTQYF. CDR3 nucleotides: TGTGCCAGCAGCCTCTCGTTCCAGGGCGGGACAGATACGCAGTATTTT.

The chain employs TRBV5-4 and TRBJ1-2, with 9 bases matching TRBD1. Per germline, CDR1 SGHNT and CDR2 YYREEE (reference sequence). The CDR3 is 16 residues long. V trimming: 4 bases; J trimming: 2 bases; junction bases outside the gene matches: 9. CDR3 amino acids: CASSASPGTGNYGYTF. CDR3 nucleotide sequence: TGTGCCAGCAGCGCATCCCCCGGGACAGGGAACTATGGCTACACCTTC.

In DNA form, the CDR3 reads TGTGCCAGCAGCCCCGACCCTTCCCATCTAGGGGGCTACACCTTC. Translating it yields CASSPDPSHLGGYTF. This rearrangement joins TRBV13 to TRBJ1-2; D unclear. Germline loops: CDR1 PRHDT, CDR2 FYEKMQ (reference sequence). The CDR3 contains 15 residues. With 5 bases removed from V and 8 bases from J, the gap between germline ends came to 21 bases. The full variable domain, with the rest looked up from reference TRBV13 and TRBJ1-2, is AAGVIQSPRHLIKEKRETATLKCYPIPRHDTVYWYQQGPGQDPQFLISFYEKMQSDKGSIPDRFSAQQFSDYHSELNMSSLELGDSALYFCASSPDPSHLGGYTFGSGTRLTVV.

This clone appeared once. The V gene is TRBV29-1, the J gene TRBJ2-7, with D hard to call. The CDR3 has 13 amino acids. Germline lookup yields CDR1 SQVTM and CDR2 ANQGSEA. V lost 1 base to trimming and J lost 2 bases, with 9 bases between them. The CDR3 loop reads CSVEGGATYEQYF. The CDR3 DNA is TGCAGCGTTGAAGGAGGAGCAACCTACGAGCAGTACTTC.

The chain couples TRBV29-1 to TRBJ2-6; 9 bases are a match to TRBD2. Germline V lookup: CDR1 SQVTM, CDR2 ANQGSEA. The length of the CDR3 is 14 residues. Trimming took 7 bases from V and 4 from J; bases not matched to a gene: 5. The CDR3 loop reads CSGGGAAGANVLTF. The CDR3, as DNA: TGCAGCGGCGGGGGGGCGGCCGGGGCCAACGTCCTGACTTTC.

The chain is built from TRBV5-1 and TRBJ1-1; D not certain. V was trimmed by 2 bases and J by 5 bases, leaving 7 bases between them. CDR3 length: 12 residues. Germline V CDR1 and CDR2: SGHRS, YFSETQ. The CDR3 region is CASSFKGTEAFF. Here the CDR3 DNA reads TGCGCCAGCAGCTTTAAAGGGACTGAAGCTTTCTTT.

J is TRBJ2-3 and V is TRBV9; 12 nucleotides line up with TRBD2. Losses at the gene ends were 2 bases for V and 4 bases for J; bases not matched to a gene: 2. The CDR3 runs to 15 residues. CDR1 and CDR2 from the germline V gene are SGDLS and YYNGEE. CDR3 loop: CASSVGLAGSDTQYF. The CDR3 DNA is TGTGCCAGCAGCGTCGGACTAGCGGGATCAGATACGCAGTATTTT.

In DNA form, the CDR3 reads TGTGCCAGCAGCGTTTCCCGGACAGGGGGAACTAATGAAAAACTGTTTTTT. Protein product: CASSVSRTGGTNEKLFF. The J gene is TRBJ1-4, the V gene TRBV9, with 10 nucleotides matching TRBD1. Germline loops: CDR1 SGDLS, CDR2 YYNGEE. With 2 bases clipped from V and 1 base from J, the junction kept 5 bases outside the gene matches. The CDR3 is 17 residues long.